This passage covers 26 T cell receptor beta chains from one sample sequenced in a study of cytomegalovirus exposure and HLA in healthy donors. In the PCR, 60 Vbeta and 13 Jbeta primers were used. Only in-frame clones appear in the TCRdb table, and some are missing; sequencing was by immunoSEQ multiplex PCR. The sample has under 200,000 clones; around four fifths are singletons. Material for sequencing was PBMCs. The source is a man aged 18-30 years in good health and CMV-seronegative.

V and J are TRBV6-6 and TRBJ2-7; D is ambiguous. Looked up from germline, CDR1 is MNHNY and CDR2 is SVGAGI (reference sequence). CDR3 size: 13 residues. V lost 0 bases and J lost 3, with 6 bases in between. As DNA, the CDR3 is TGTGCCAGCAGTTACTCAACAAGCTACGAGCAGTACTTC. This codes for CASSYSTSYEQYF.

The rearrangement joins TRBV14 to TRBJ2-2, with TRBD2 as a possible D gene (6 bases). The CDR3 is 16 amino acids. The ends were cut back, 1 base at V and 5 bases at J, with 14 bases in the middle. The germline V gene has CDR1 SGHDN and CDR2 FVKESK. The CDR3: CASSQVLISGTGELFF. The CDR3 DNA is TGTGCCAGCAGCCAAGTTTTAATAAGCGGGACCGGGGAGCTGTTTTTT. Looking up the rest from reference TRBV14 and TRBJ2-2 gives the full variable domain: EAGVTQFPSHSVIEKGQTVTLRCDPISGHDNLYWYRRVMGKEIKFLLHFVKESKQDESGMPNNRFLAERTGGTYSTLKVQPAELEDSGVYFCASSQVLISGTGELFFGEGSRLTVL.

The rearrangement links TRBV5-1 to TRBJ2-1; 8 bases align to TRBD2. The V gene end was trimmed by 4 bases and the J gene end by 5 bases; junction bases not matched to a gene: 17. CDR3 length: 18 residues. The germline V gene encodes CDR1 SGHRS and CDR2 YFSETQ. The CDR3 nucleotides read TGCGCCAGCAGCCACCTCGCTTTTGGGACTAGAAGGGACAATGAGCAGTTCTTC. Translation gives CASSHLAFGTRRDNEQFF. The full variable domain, completed using reference TRBV5-1 and TRBJ2-1, is KAGVTQTPRYLIKTRGQQVTLSCSPISGHRSVSWYQQTPGQGLQFLFEYFSETQRNKGNFPGRFSGRQFSNSRSEMNVSTLELGDSALYLCASSHLAFGTRRDNEQFFGPGTRLTVL.

The chain combines TRBV28 with TRBJ1-6; weak D call: TRBD1 (6 bases). The germline gives CDR1 MDHEN, CDR2 SYDVKM. The CDR3 consists of 12 residues. Trimming took 9 bases from V and 7 from J, leaving 10 bases between them. CDR3 nucleotide sequence: TGTGCCAGTGAGAGGGGGAATTCACCCCTCCACTTT. Its protein is CASERGNSPLHF.

The chain has TRBV29-1 and TRBJ1-3; D remains unclear. The CDR3 loop spans 14 amino acids. Germline CDR1 reads SQVTM; CDR2 reads ANQGSEA. Deletions cut 4 bases from V and 0 bases from J, with 10 bases between. CDR3 nucleotides: TGCAGCGTTGGGGCACCGAGCTCTGGAAACACCATATATTTT. It encodes CSVGAPSSGNTIYF.

The V and J genes are TRBV18 and TRBJ1-6, with D maybe TRBD1 (5 bases). CDR1 and CDR2 (germline): KGHSH, LQKENI. The V end was cut by 2 bases, the J end by 5 bases, with 7 bases between. The CDR3 runs to 14 residues. The CDR3 sequence is CASSPGGNNSPLHF. The CDR3 DNA sequence: TGTGCCAGCTCACCAGGGGGGAATAATTCACCCCTCCACTTT. Supplemented by reference TRBV18 and TRBJ1-6, the full variable domain reads NAGVMQNPRHLVRRRGQEARLRCSPMKGHSHVYWYRQLPEEGLKFMVYLQKENIIDESGMPKERFSAEFPKEGPSILRIQQVVRGDSAAYFCASSPGGNNSPLHFGNGTRLTVT.

The rearrangement links TRBV10-3 to TRBJ2-1, with 8 bases matching TRBD2. The V segment lost 8 bases and the J segment 5 bases; nucleotides outside the gene matches: 2. This CDR3 comprises 12 residues. Germline V gene lookup returns CDR1 ENHRY and CDR2 SYGVKD. The chain's CDR3 is CAISGGHNEQFF. The CDR3, as DNA: TGTGCCATCTCGGGAGGGCACAATGAGCAGTTCTTC.

DNA for the CDR3: TGTGCCAGCAGCGTAGATGGCAGGGAATCGGCCTATGGCTACACCTTC. This encodes CASSVDGRESAYGYTF. This chain connects TRBV9 to TRBJ1-2; a possible D gene is TRBD1 (5 bases). Germline values: CDR1 SGDLS, CDR2 YYNGEE. Trimming removed 0 bases at V and 4 bases at J, with 16 bases between. This CDR3 contains 16 residues.

The chain carries TRBV25-1 and TRBJ2-1, with D possibly TRBD2 on 6 matching bases. Looked up from germline, CDR1 is MGHDK and CDR2 is SYGVNS. Between the trimmed V and J ends, which lost 2 bases and 9 bases, there was a span of 11 bases. This CDR3 spans 13 amino acids. Written as DNA, the CDR3 is TGTGCCAGCAGTGAAACGGGGGTGGGTGAGCAGTTCTTC. This gives the protein CASSETGVGEQFF.

The chain employs TRBV11-3 and TRBJ2-5; 8 nucleotides match TRBD1. This CDR3 comprises 14 residues. The J segment lost 6 bases and the V segment lost 5 bases, leaving 8 bases of the junction unmatched. Germline V gives CDR1 SGHNT, CDR2 YENEEA. The CDR3 nucleotides read TGTGCCAGCAGCCGGGGACAGGAAGGACAGACCCAGTACTTC. As protein: CASSRGQEGQTQYF.

The chain's CDR3 is CASSYLGPEVTEAFF. The CDR3, as DNA: TGTGCCAGCAGCTACCTGGGCCCGGAGGTCACTGAAGCTTTCTTT. The V call is TRBV7-9, the J call TRBJ1-1; D is unclear. The CDR3 sequence is 15 residues long. The germline CDR1 and CDR2 sequences are SEHNR and FQNEAQ (reference sequence). The V gene lost 4 bases and the J gene lost 4 bases, with 16 bases spanning the gap.

The V and J genes are TRBV4-3 and TRBJ2-2; 7 bases align to TRBD2. Trimming removed 1 base from V and 4 bases from J; junction bases left unmatched: 9. Germline assignment: CDR1 LGHNA and CDR2 YSLEER. The CDR3 consists of 17 residues. The DNA for the CDR3 is TGCGCCAGCAGCCAAGCATCGTGGGAGCGGGGCACCGGGGAGCTGTTTTTT. Translation: CASSQASWERGTGELFF.

The chain recombines TRBV5-4 with TRBJ2-5; the D gene is possibly TRBD2 (6 bases). The CDR3 is 17 residues long. With 6 bases removed from V and 1 base from J, the gap between germline ends came to 22 bases. Looked up from germline, CDR1 is SGHNT and CDR2 is YYREEE (reference sequence). The CDR3 loop is CASTKRVLASAQETQYF. As DNA, the CDR3 is TGTGCCAGCACCAAACGGGTTTTGGCTAGCGCCCAAGAGACCCAGTACTTC.

The chain uses TRBV30 and TRBJ2-5; 8 nucleotides line up with TRBD1. The better agreement between TRBJ2-7 and the DNA end casts doubt on the J call. Germline values: CDR1 GTSNPN, CDR2 SVGIG (reference sequence). The CDR3 extends over 14 amino acids. CDR3 nucleotide sequence: TGTGCCTGGAGTTCATCGACAGGGGCTTACGAGCAGTACTTC. As protein: CAWSSSTGAYEQYF.

The chain combines TRBV27 with TRBJ2-1; possibly TRBD2 for D (5 bases). Trimming removed 4 bases at V and 0 bases at J, with 7 bases between. The germline CDR1 and CDR2 sequences are MNHEY and SMNVEV (reference sequence). CDR3 length: 14 amino acids. This CDR3 reads CASSWTLSYNEQFF. CDR3 nucleotide sequence: TGTGCCAGCAGTTGGACTCTCTCCTACAATGAGCAGTTCTTC.

This chain uses TRBV2 with TRBJ2-3; D ambiguous. V lost 6 bases and J 5 bases, leaving 3 bases between the germline ends. Looked up from germline, CDR1 is SNHLY and CDR2 is FYNNEI. CDR3 length: 10 residues. This chain's CDR3 is CASSLDTQYF. CDR3 in DNA: TGTGCCAGCAGCCTAGATACGCAGTATTTT.

The chain has TRBV28 and TRBJ2-2; no reliable D call. Germline V gene lookup returns CDR1 MDHEN and CDR2 SYDVKM. V gave up 5 bases and J gave up 6 bases, with 10 bases separating them. The CDR3 totals 13 residues. The chain's CDR3 is CASSTRGPGELFF. The CDR3 region has the DNA TGTGCCAGCAGTACCCGAGGCCCCGGGGAGCTGTTTTTT.

In this sample, this clone turned up once. The V gene is TRBV15, the J gene TRBJ2-2; TRBD2 might be the D (6 bases). CDR3 length: 14 residues. Looked up from germline, CDR1 is LNHNV and CDR2 is YYDKDF (reference sequence). V gave up 4 bases and J gave up 3 bases, with 9 bases separating them. The CDR3 loop is CATSTRRDTGELFF. In DNA, the CDR3 is TGTGCCACCAGCACCAGGAGGGACACCGGGGAGCTGTTTTTT.

The rearrangement links TRBV29-1 to TRBJ1-4; 9 nucleotides align to TRBD1. This CDR3 contains 13 residues. The V gene end was trimmed by 6 bases and the J gene end by 3 bases; junction bases not matched to a gene: 2. The germline CDR1 and CDR2 sequences are SQVTM and ANQGSEA. As DNA, the CDR3 is TGCAGCGTGTACAGGGGGCCTAATGAAAAACTGTTTTTT. It specifies CSVYRGPNEKLFF.

The chain uses TRBV5-1 and TRBJ2-7, with D maybe TRBD2 (6 bases). Germline lookup yields CDR1 SGHRS and CDR2 YFSETQ. Trimming cost V 0 bases and J 6 bases, with 16 bases left between them. This CDR3 comprises 15 residues. The CDR3 DNA sequence: TGCGCCAGCAGCTTGGCGCCGCGGGACCCCCTCGAGCAGTACTTC. This gives the protein CASSLAPRDPLEQYF. Combining the CDR3 with reference TRBV5-1 and TRBJ2-7 gives the whole variable domain KAGVTQTPRYLIKTRGQQVTLSCSPISGHRSVSWYQQTPGQGLQFLFEYFSETQRNKGNFPGRFSGRQFSNSRSEMNVSTLELGDSALYLCASSLAPRDPLEQYFGPGTRLTVT.

This chain connects TRBV28 to TRBJ1-4, with D possibly being TRBD1 (6 bases). The V and J ends lost 2 bases and 0 bases respectively, with 19 bases between them. This CDR3 contains 19 residues. Germline V lookup: CDR1 MDHEN, CDR2 SYDVKM. CDR3 in DNA: TGTGCCAGCAGTTTAGAGGGGTTCGGCAGGGGCGCAACTAATGAAAAACTGTTTTTT. Protein: CASSLEGFGRGATNEKLFF. The variable domain in full, with the rest retrieved from reference TRBV28 and TRBJ1-4, is DVKVTQSSRYLVKRTGEKVFLECVQDMDHENMFWYRQDPGLGLRLIYFSYDVKMKEKGDIPEGYSVSREKKERFSLILESASTNQTSMYLCASSLEGFGRGATNEKLFFGSGTQLSVL.

The chain uses TRBV19 and TRBJ1-2; D is unclear. The CDR3 runs 13 residues. In germline, CDR1 is LNHDA, CDR2 SQIVND (reference sequence). The V end was cut by 8 bases, the J end by 4 bases, with 14 bases between. The CDR3: CASRPPLGYGYTF. CDR3 coding DNA: TGTGCCAGTCGCCCCCCGCTAGGCTATGGCTACACCTTC.

This sequence joins TRBV2 and TRBJ1-1; possibly TRBD1 for D (6 bases). V was clipped by 6 bases and J by 1 base, with 9 bases between them. The CDR3 covers 13 residues. Germline V gene lookup returns CDR1 SNHLY and CDR2 FYNNEI. The DNA of the CDR3 is TGTGCCAGCAGGGGACAAACGAACACTGAAGCTTTCTTT. Its protein product is CASRGQTNTEAFF.

This clone was seen once. This sequence joins TRBV4-2 and TRBJ1-1; no definite D call. The V gene's germline CDR1 is LGHNA and CDR2 YNFKEQ. V lost 1 base and J 4 bases, leaving 13 bases between the germline ends. This CDR3 comprises 15 residues. The CDR3: CASSQVSGLGTEAFF. The DNA for the CDR3 is TGTGCCAGCAGCCAAGTTTCGGGGTTGGGCACTGAAGCTTTCTTT.

This clone was found once. CDR3 bases: TGCGCCAGCAGCTTGATGGGGACTGCTGACACGCAGTATTTT. Translation: CASSLMGTADTQYF. This chain joins TRBV5-1 and TRBJ2-3; the D gene is possibly TRBD2 (6 bases). The V gene lost 1 base and the J gene lost 9 bases, with 15 bases spanning the gap. CDR3 size: 14 residues. Germline V gene data show CDR1 as SGHRS and CDR2 as YFSETQ.

This clone was observed a single time. The chain employs TRBV9 and TRBJ1-2; D call uncertain. The germline V gene has CDR1 SGDLS and CDR2 YYNGEE. There are 14 residues in the CDR3. The V and J ends lost 0 bases and 2 bases respectively, with 8 bases between them. In DNA form, the CDR3 reads TGTGCCAGCAGCGTAGACACAGCAAACTATGGCTACACCTTC. Residues: CASSVDTANYGYTF.